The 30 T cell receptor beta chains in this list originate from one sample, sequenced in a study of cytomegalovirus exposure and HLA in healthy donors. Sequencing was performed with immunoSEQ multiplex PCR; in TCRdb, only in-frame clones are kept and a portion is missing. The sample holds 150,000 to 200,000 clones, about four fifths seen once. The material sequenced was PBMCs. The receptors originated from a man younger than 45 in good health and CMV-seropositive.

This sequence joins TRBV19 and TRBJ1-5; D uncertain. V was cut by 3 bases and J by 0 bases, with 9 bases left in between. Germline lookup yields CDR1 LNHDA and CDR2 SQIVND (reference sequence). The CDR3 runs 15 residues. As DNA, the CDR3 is TGTGCCAGTAGTATGAAAACTTATAGCAATCAGCCCCAGCATTTT. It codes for CASSMKTYSNQPQHF.

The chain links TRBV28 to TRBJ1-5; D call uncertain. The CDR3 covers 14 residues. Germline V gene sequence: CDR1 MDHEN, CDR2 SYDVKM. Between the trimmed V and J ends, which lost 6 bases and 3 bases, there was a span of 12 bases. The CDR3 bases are TGTGCCAGCAGGAGCACTCAAGACAATCAGCCCCAGCATTTT. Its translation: CASRSTQDNQPQHF.

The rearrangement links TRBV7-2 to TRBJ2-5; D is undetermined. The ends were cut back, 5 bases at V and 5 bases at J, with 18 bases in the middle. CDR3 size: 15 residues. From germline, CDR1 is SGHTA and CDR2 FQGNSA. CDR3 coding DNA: TGTGCCAGCAGCGCCCAAACCTTCACCGGGGAGACCCAGTACTTC. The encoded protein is CASSAQTFTGETQYF.

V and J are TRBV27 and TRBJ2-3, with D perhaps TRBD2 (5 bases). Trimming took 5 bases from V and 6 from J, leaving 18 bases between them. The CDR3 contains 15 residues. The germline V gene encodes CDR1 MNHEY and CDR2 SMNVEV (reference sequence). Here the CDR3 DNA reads TGTGCCAGCAGTCGTCGACCTAGCTACCAGGATACGCAGTATTTT. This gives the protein CASSRRPSYQDTQYF.

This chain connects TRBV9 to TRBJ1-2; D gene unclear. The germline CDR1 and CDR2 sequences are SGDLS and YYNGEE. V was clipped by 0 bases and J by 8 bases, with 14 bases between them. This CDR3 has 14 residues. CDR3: CASSVGRLDGGYTF. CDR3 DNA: TGTGCCAGCAGCGTAGGAAGACTGGATGGGGGCTACACCTTC.

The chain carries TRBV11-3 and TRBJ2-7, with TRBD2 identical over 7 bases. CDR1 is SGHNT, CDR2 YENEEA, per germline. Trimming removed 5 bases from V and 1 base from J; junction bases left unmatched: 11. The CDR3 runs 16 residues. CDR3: CASSIGHGGGSYEQYF. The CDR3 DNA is TGTGCCAGCAGCATCGGACACGGCGGGGGTTCCTACGAGCAGTACTTC.

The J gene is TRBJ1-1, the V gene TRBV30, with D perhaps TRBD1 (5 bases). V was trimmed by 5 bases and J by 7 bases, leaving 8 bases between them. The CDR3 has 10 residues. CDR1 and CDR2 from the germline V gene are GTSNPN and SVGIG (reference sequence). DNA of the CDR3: TGTGCCTGGGGGGGGATTGAAGCTTTCTTT. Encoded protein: CAWGGIEAFF.

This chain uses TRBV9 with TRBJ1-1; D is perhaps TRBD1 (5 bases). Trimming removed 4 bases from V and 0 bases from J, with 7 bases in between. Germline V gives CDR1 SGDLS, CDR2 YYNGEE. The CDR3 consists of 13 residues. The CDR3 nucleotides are TGTGCCAGCAGCTCGACAGTGAACACTGAAGCTTTCTTT. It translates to CASSSTVNTEAFF.

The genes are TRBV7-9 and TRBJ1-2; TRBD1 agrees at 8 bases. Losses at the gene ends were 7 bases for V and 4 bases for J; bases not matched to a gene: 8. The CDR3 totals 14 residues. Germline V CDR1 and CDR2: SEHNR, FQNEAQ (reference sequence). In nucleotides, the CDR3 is TGTGCCAGCACCAGGACAGGGTTTCCCTATGGCTACACCTTC. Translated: CASTRTGFPYGYTF.

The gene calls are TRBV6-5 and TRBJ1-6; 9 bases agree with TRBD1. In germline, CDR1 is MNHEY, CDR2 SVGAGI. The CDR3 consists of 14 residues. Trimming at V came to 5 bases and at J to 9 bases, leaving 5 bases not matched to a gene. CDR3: CASSPGQGGSPLHF. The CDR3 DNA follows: TGTGCCAGCAGTCCGGGACAGGGTGGTTCACCCCTCCACTTT.

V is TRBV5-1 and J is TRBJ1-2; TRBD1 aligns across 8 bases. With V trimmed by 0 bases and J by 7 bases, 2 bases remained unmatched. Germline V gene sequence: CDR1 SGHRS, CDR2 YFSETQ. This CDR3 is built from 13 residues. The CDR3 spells CASSLGTGLGYTF. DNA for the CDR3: TGCGCCAGCAGCTTGGGGACAGGGCTTGGCTACACCTTC.

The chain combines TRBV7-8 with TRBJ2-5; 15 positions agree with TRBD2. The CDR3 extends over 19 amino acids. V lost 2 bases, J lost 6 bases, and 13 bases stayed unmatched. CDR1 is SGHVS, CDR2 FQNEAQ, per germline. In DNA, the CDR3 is TGTGCCAGCAGCTTACCGACCCCCTGGACTAGCGGGGGGGAGAAGACCCAGTACTTC. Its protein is CASSLPTPWTSGGEKTQYF.

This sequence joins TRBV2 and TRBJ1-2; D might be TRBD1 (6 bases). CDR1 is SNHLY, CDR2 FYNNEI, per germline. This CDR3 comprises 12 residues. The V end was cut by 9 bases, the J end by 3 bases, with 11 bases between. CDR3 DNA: TGTGCCAGGACCAGGACAGACTATGGCTACACCTTC. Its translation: CARTRTDYGYTF.

DNA of the CDR3: TGTGCCAGCAGCCCCTCTGGCTGGACCGGGGAGCTGTTTTTT. It specifies CASSPSGWTGELFF. The rearrangement links TRBV7-2 to TRBJ2-2; no reliable D call. The CDR3 runs 14 residues. Germline CDR1 is SGHTA and CDR2 is FQGNSA. Trimming pared 5 bases from V and 5 bases from J, leaving 12 bases between.

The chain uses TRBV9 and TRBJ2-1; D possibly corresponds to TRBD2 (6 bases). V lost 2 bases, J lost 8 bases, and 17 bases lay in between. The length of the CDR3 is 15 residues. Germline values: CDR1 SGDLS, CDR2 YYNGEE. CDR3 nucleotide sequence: TGTGCCAGCAGCGTGGGGGGAGCGGACCGGTATGAGCAGTTCTTC. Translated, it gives CASSVGGADRYEQFF.

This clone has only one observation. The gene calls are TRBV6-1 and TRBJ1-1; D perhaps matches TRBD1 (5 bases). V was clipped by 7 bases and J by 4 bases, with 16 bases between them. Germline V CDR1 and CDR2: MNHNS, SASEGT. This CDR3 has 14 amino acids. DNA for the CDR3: TGTGCCAGCACCCAAGGGGTTCGAAGCACTGAAGCTTTCTTT. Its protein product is CASTQGVRSTEAFF.

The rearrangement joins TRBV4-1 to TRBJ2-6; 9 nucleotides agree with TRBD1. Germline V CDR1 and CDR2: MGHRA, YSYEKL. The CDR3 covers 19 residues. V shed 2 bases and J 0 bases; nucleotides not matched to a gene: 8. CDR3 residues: CASSQQGQGLGSGANVLTF. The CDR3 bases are TGCGCCAGCAGCCAACAGGGACAGGGTCTCGGCTCTGGGGCCAACGTCCTGACTTTC.

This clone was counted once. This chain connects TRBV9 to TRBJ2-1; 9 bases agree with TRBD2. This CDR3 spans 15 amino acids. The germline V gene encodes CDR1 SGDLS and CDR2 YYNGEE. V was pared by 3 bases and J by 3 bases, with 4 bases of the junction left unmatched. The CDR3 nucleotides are TGTGCCAGCAGCGCGGTAGCGGGAGACTACAATGAGCAGTTCTTC. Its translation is CASSAVAGDYNEQFF.

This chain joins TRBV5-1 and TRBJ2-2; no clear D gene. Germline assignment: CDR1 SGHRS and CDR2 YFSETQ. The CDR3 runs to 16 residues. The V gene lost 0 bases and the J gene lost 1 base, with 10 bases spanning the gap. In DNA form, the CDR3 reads TGCGCCAGCAGCTTGGAGCAGAGACAGAACACCGGGGAGCTGTTTTTT. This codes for CASSLEQRQNTGELFF. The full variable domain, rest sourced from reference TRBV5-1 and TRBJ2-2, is KAGVTQTPRYLIKTRGQQVTLSCSPISGHRSVSWYQQTPGQGLQFLFEYFSETQRNKGNFPGRFSGRQFSNSRSEMNVSTLELGDSALYLCASSLEQRQNTGELFFGEGSRLTVL.

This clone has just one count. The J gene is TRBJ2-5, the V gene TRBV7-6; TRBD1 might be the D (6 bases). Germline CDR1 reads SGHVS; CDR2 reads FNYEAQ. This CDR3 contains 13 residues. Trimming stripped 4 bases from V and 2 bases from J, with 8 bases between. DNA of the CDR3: TGTGCCAGCAGCTCGGGACAACAAGAGACCCAGTACTTC. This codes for CASSSGQQETQYF.

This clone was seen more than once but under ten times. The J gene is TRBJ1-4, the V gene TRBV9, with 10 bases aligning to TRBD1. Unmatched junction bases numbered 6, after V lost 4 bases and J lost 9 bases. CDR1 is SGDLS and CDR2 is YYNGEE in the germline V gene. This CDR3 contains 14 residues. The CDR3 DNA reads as TGTGCCAGCAGCCTAGGACAGGGGGGGCAAAAACTGTTTTTT. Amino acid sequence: CASSLGQGGQKLFF.

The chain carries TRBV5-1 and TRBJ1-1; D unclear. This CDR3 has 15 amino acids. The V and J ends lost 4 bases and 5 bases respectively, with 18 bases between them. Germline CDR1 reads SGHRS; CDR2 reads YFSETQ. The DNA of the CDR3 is TGCGCCAGCAGCGCCAGTCCACGGGCGGGAACTGAAGCTTTCTTT. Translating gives CASSASPRAGTEAFF.

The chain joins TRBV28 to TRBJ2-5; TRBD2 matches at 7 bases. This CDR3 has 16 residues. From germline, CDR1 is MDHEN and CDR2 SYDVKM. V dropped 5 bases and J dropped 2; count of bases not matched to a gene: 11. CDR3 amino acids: CASSVPGRGGQETQYF. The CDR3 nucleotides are TGTGCCAGCAGTGTGCCGGGACGGGGAGGGCAAGAGACCCAGTACTTC.

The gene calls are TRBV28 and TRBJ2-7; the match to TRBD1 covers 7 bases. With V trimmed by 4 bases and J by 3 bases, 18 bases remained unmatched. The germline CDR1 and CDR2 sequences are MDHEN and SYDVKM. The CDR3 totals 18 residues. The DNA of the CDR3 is TGTGCCAGCAGTTCCTTCAAACGAAGACAGGGCTTGAACTACGAGCAGTACTTC. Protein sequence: CASSSFKRRQGLNYEQYF.

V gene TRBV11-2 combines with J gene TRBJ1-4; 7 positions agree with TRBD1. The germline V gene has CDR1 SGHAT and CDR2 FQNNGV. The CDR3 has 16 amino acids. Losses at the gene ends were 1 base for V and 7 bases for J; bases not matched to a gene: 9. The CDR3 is CASSLGWRGRGEKLFF. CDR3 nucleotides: TGTGCCAGCAGCTTAGGGTGGAGGGGGCGAGGTGAAAAACTGTTTTTT. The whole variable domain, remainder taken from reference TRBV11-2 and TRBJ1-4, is EAGVAQSPRYKIIEKRQSVAFWCNPISGHATLYWYQQILGQGPKLLIQFQNNGVVDDSQLPKDRFSAERLKGVDSTLKIQPAKLEDSAVYLCASSLGWRGRGEKLFFGSGTQLSVL.

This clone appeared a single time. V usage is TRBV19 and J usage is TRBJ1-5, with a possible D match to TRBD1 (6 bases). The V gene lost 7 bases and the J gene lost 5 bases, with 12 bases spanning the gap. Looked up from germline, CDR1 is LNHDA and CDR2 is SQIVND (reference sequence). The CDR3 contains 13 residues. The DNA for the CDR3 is TGTGCCAGTAAGAGCAGGGGCCATCAGCCCCAGCATTTT. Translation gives CASKSRGHQPQHF.

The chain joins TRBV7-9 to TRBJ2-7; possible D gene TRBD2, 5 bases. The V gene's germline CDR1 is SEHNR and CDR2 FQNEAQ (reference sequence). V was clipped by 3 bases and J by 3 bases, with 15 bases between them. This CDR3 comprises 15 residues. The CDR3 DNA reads TGTGCCAGCAGCTTCTCGGGGTTCACTGGCTACGAGCAGTACTTC. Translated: CASSFSGFTGYEQYF. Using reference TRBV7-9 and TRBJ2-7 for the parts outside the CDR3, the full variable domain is DTGVSQNPRHKITKRGQNVTFRCDPISEHNRLYWYRQTLGQGPEFLTYFQNEAQLEKSRLLSDRFSAERPKGSFSTLEIQRTEQGDSAMYLCASSFSGFTGYEQYFGPGTRLTVT.

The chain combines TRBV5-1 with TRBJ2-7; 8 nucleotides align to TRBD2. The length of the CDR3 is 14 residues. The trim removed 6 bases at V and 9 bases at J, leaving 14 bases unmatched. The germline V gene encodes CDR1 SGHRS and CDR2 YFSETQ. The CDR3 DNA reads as TGCGCCAGCATGGCAGCGGGAGTCTTGGACGGGCAGTACTTC. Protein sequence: CASMAAGVLDGQYF.

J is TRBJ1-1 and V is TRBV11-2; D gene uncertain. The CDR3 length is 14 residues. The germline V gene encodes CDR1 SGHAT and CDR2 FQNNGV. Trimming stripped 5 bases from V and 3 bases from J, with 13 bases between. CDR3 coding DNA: TGTGCCAGCAGCACACTAAGACGGCACACTGAAGCTTTCTTT. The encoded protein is CASSTLRRHTEAFF.

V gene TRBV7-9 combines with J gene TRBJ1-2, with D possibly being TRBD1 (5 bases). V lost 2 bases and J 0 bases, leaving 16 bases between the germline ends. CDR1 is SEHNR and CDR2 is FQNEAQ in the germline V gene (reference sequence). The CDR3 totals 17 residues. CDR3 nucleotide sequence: TGTGCCAGCAGCTTACGAAGCGGGACCTCCGCTAACTATGGCTACACCTTC. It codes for CASSLRSGTSANYGYTF.